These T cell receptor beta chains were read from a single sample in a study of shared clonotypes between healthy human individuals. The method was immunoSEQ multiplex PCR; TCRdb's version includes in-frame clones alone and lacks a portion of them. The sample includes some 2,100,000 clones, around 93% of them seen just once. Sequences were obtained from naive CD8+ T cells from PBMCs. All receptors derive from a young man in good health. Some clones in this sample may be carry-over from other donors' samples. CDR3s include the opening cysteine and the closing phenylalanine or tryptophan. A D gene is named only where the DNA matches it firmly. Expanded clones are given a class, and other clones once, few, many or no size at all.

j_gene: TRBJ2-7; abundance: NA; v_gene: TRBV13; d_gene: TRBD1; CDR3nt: TGTGCCAGCAGCTTAGGTCCCGGGACAGGGACCTACGAGCAGTACTTC; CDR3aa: CASSLGPGTGTYEQYF
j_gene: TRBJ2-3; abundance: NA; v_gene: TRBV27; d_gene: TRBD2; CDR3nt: TGTGCCAGCACTGAAGAAGCGGGGAACACAGATACGCAGTATTTT; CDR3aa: CASTEEAGNTDTQYF
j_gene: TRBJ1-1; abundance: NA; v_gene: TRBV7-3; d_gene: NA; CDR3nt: TGTGCCAGCAGTCACCTCAGGAGGGAAAGGACTGAAGCTTTCTTT; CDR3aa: CASSHLRRERTEAFF
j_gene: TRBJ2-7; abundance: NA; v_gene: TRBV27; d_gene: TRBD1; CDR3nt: TGTGCCAGCAGGACAGGGGGCAACCCTCCCTACGAGCAGTACTTC; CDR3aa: CASRTGGNPPYEQYF
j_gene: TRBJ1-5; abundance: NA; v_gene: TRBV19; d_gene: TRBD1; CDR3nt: TGTGCCAGTACCTTTGGGACAGAAAGTCAGCCCCAGCATTTT; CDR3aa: CASTFGTESQPQHF
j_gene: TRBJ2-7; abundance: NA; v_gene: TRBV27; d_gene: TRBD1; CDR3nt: TGTGCCAGCAGTTTCTCGTCTGGACAGGCCACATACGAGCAGTACTTC; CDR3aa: CASSFSSGQATYEQYF
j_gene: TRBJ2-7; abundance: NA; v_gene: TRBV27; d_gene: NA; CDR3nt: TGTGCCAGCAAGGGAATCGGCCCCGAGCAGTACTTC; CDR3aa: CASKGIGPEQYF
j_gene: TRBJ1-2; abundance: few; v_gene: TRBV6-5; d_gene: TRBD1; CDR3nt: TGTGCCAGCAGTTACGGCAGGGGGGCTGGCTACACCTTC; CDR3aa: CASSYGRGAGYTF
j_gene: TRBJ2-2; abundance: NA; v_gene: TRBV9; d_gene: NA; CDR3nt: TGTGCCAGCAGCGTCCCAAACCAAAACGCGAACACCGGGGAGCTGTTTTTT; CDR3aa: CASSVPNQNANTGELFF
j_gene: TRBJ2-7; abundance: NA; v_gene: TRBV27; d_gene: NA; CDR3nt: TGTGCCAGCAGGGAACAGGGCTTCGGGGCCTACGAGCAGTACTTC; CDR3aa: CASREQGFGAYEQYF
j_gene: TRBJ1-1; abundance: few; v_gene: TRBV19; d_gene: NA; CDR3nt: TGTGCCAGTAGTGGGAAGAACACTGAAGCTTTCTTT; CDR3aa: CASSGKNTEAFF
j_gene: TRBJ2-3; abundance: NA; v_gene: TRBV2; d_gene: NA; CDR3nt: TGTGCCAGCACCTGGAGGGGGGTTGCAGATACGCAGTATTTT; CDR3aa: CASTWRGVADTQYF
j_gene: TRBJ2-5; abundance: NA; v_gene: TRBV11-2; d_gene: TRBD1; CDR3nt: TGTGCCAGCAGCTCGAGGGACAGCGAGAGGCTCGTGACCCAGTACTTC; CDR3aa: CASSSRDSERLVTQYF
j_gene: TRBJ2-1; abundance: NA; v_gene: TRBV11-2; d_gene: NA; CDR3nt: TGTGCCAGCAGCTTTCAGGGGCCGATTGAGCAGTTCTTC; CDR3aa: CASSFQGPIEQFF
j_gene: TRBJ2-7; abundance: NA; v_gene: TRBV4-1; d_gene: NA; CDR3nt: TGCGCCAGCAGCCAAGGGGGACAAGGGGGCGAGCAGTACTTC; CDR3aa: CASSQGGQGGEQYF
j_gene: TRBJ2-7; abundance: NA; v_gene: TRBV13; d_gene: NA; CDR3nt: TGTGCCAGCAGCTTGTCGCCAGCCTACGAGCAGTACTTC; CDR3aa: CASSLSPAYEQYF
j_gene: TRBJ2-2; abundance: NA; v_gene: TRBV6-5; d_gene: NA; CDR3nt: TGTGCCAGCAGTTACTCGACAGGACGGGGGTCCGGGGAGCTGTTTTTT; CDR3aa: CASSYSTGRGSGELFF
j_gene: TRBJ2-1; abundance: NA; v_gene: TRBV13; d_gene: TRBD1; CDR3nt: TGTGCCAGCAGCTCAGGGGGGACAGGACACAATGAGCAGTTCTTC; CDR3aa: CASSSGGTGHNEQFF
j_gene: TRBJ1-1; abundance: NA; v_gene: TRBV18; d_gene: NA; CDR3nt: TGTGCCAGCTCACCACTCGAGGGTAGAAGAGATGAAGCTTTCTTT; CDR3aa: CASSPLEGRRDEAFF
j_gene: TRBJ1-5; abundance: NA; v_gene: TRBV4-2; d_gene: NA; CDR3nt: TGTGCCAGCAGCCAAGGTCGGGGGCTTCAGCCCCAGCATTTT; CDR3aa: CASSQGRGLQPQHF
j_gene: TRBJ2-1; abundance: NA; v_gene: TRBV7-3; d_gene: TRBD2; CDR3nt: TGTGCCAGCAGCTTAACAGGACTAGCGGGGGAGGAGCAGTTCTTC; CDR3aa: CASSLTGLAGEEQFF
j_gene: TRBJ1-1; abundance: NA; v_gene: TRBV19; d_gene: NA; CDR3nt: TGTGCCAGGAAGAACAGCATGAACACTGAAGCTTTCTTT; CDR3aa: CARKNSMNTEAFF
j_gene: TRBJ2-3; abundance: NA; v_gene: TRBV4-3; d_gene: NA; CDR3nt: TGCGCCAGCAGCCAAGGTGGGACTGGAAACCCCACAGATACGCAGTATTTT; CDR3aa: CASSQGGTGNPTDTQYF
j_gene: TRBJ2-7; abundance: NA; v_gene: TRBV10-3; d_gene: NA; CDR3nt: TGTGCCATCAGTGAGATTGGGAGGACAGGCGATTACTACGAGCAGTACTTC; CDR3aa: CAISEIGRTGDYYEQYF
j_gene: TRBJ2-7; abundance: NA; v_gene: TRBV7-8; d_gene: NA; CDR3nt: TGTGCCAGCAGCCAAACTGTGGGTGGGGAGCAGTACTTC; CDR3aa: CASSQTVGGEQYF
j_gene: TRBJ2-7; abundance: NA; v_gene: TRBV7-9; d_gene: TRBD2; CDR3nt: TGTGCCAGCAGCTTCCTGGCGGGAGGTCCCTACGAGCAGTACTTC; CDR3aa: CASSFLAGGPYEQYF
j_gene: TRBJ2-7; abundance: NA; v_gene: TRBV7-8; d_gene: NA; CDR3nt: TGTGCCAGTACCCCTAGGACACTTCCCCACGAGCAGTACTTC; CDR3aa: CASTPRTLPHEQYF
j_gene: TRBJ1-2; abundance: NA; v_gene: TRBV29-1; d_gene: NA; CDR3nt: TGCAGCGTTGCCCGGGCGCTGGACTATGGCTACACCTTC; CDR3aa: CSVARALDYGYTF
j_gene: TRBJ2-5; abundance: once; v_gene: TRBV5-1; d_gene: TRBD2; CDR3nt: TGCGCCAGCAGCTTCCCCGGGACTAGCGGGAGACTTAGGGAAGAGACCCAGTACTTC; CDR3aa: CASSFPGTSGRLREETQYF
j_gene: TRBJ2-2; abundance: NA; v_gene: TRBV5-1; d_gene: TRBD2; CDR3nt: TGCGCCAGCAGCTTGTCCGGGGGGGCGGTGCCCGGGGAGCTGTTTTTT; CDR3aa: CASSLSGGAVPGELFF
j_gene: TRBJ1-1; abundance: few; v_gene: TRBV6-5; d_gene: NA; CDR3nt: TGTGCCAGCAGGGGACAGAACACTGAAGCTTTCTTT; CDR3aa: CASRGQNTEAFF
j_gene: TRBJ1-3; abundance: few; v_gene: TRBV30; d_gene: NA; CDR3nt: TGTGCCTGGAGTGTCGTTGGAAACACCATATATTTT; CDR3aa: CAWSVVGNTIYF
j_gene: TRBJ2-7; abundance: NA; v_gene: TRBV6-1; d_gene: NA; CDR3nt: TGTGCCAGTGGGGGTGTGTCGGCCTACGAGCAGTACTTC; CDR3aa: CASGGVSAYEQYF
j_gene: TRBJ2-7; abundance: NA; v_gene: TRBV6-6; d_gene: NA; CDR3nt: TGTGCCAGCTGGGGGCGCCGAGAGCAGTACTTC; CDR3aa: CASWGRREQYF
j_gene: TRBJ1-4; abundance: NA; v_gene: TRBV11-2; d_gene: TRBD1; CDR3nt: TGTGCCAGCAGCCTCCGGGACAGGCTTAATGAAAAACTGTTTTTT; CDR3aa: CASSLRDRLNEKLFF
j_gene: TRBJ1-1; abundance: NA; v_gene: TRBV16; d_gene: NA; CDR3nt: TGTGCCAGCAGCCAATACTCGGAAGCTTTCTTT; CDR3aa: CASSQYSEAFF
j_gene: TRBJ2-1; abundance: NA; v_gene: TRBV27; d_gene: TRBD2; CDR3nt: TGTGCCAGCAGTTTATGGGCTAGCGGGAGTAATGAGCAGTTCTTC; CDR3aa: CASSLWASGSNEQFF
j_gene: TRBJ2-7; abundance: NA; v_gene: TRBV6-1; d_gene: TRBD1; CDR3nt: TGTGCCAGCAGTGTCCAGCCCCGGGACAGCCTCTACGAGCAGTACTTC; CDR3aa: CASSVQPRDSLYEQYF
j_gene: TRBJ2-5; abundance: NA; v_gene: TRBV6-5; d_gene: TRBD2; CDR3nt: TGTGCCAGCAGTTCCGTAGGACTAGCGGGATGGGAGACCCAGTACTTC; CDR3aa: CASSSVGLAGWETQYF
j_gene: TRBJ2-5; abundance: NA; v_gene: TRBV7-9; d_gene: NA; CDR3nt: TGTGCCAGCAGCCAAACGCAGGGGAGCCAAGAGACCCAGTACTTC; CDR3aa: CASSQTQGSQETQYF
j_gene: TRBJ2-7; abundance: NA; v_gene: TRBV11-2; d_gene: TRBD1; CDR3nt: TGTGCCAGCAGCTTAGCAGCAGGCAGGGGGTACGAGCAGTACTTC; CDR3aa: CASSLAAGRGYEQYF
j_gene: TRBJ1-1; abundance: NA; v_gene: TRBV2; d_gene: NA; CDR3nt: TGTGCCAGCAGGGTAGGACGGGGGGCTGGCGCTTTCTTT; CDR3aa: CASRVGRGAGAFF
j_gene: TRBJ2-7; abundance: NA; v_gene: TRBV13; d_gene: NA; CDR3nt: TGTGCCAGCCGACGTCGGCCCCCACCGGGGCAGATAATTACCTACGAGCAGTACTTC; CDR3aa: CASRRRPPPGQIITYEQYF
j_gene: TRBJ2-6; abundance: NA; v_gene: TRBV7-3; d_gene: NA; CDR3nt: TGTGCCAGCAGAAAACTAGAGGCGACCGTGGTACCTGGGGCCAACGTCCTGACTTTC; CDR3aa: CASRKLEATVVPGANVLTF
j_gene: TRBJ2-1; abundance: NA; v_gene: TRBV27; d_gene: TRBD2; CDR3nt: TGTGCCAGCAGTCCGCTGGGACTAGCGGGAGTCCCTTTGGGCAATGAGCAGTTCTTC; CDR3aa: CASSPLGLAGVPLGNEQFF
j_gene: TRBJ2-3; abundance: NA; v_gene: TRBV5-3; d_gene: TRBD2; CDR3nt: TGTGCCAGAAGCTGTAACGGACTAGCGGGAGAGAGGTCCCACACAGATACGCAGTATTTT; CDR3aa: CARSCNGLAGERSHTDTQYF
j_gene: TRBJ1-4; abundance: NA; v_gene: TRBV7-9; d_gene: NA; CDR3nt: TGTGCCAGCAGCGATAAGGGAGGAACTAATGAAAAACTGTTTTTT; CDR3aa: CASSDKGGTNEKLFF
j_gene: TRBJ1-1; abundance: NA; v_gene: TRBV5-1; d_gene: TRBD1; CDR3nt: TGCGCCAGCAGCTTGAGGGGACAGGAAACGGCTTTCTTT; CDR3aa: CASSLRGQETAFF
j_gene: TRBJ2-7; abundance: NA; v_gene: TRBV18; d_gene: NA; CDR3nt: TGTGCCAGCTCACCCGGGGTCTCAGGTTACGAGCAGTACTTC; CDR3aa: CASSPGVSGYEQYF
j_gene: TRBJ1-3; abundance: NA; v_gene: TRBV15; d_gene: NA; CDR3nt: TGTGCCACCAGCGACGGGGGGGCTGGAAACACCATATATTTT; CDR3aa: CATSDGGAGNTIYF
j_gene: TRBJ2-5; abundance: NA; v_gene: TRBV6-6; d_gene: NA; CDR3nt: TGTGCCAGCAGTTGGCACAGAAAAGAGACCCAGTACTTC; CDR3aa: CASSWHRKETQYF
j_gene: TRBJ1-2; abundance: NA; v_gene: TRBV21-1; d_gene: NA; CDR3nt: TGTGCCAGCAGCAAAGGGGCAGGACAGGGGAGCTATGGCTACACCTTC; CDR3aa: CASSKGAGQGSYGYTF
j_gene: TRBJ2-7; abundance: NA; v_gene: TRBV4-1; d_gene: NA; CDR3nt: TGCGCCAGCAGCCCGGACTGGGGGTTAGGCGAGCAGTACTTC; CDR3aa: CASSPDWGLGEQYF